This is a list of T cell receptor beta chains from one sample in a study of blood T cell repertoires in COVID-19. Assay used: immunoSEQ multiplex PCR; TCRdb lists only in-frame clones, some missing. The table shows 250,000 to 300,000 clones, with roughly 91% occurring only once. Sequencing was carried out using PBMCs or T cells enriched from blood (not recorded which). These receptor sequences come from a woman in her sixties in a cohort exposed to, infected with or recovered from COVID-19 (not recorded which). Both conserved end residues are part of each CDR3. The D gene is left open where the match is weak. Rows give clone size only sometimes, using once, few, many, or a class for an expanded clone.

TRBV5-4	-	TRBD2	TRBJ2-1	TGTGCCAGCAGCTTACAGCTAGCGGGGGACAATGAGCAGTTCTTC	CASSLQLAGDNEQFF
TRBV11-2	-	TRBD2	TRBJ2-1	TGTGCCAGCCGGACTAGCGGGAGCAACAATGAGCAGTTCTTC	CASRTSGSNNEQFF
TRBV28	-	-	TRBJ2-7	TGTGCCAGCACTCACCTAGCGACCTCCTACGAGCAGTACTTC	CASTHLATSYEQYF
TRBV1	once	-	TRBJ2-5	TGCACCAGCAGCCGGGGACAGGGATTAAACCCCCACCAAGAGACCCAGTACTTC	CTSSRGQGLNPHQETQYF
TRBV19	-	-	TRBJ1-3	TGTGCCAGTAGTTACTCCTCGACAGTGACTGGAAACACCATATATTTT	CASSYSSTVTGNTIYF
TRBV12-5	-	-	TRBJ2-2	TGTGCTAGTGGTTTGGGCCGGGAAACCGGGGAGCTGTTTTTT	CASGLGRETGELFF
TRBV18	-	TRBD1	TRBJ1-1	TGTGCCAGCTCACCAGGGACAGGGAGGACTGAAGCTTTCTTT	CASSPGTGRTEAFF
TRBV18	-	-	TRBJ2-5	TGTGCCAGCGATTGGAGGGGAGAGAAACAAGAGACCCAGTACTTC	CASDWRGEKQETQYF
TRBV5-6	-	-	TRBJ2-2	TGTGCCAGCAGCTTGCTTAACACCGGGGAGCTGTTTTTT	CASSLLNTGELFF
TRBV12-3/TRBV12-4	-	-	TRBJ1-1	TGTGCCAGCAGCCTCCAGGGAAGAAAAGCTTTCTTT	CASSLQGRKAFF
TRBV30	few	TRBD2	TRBJ2-1	TGTGCCTGGAGTGTAGGACTAGCGGGAGTCAATGAGCAGTTCTTC	CAWSVGLAGVNEQFF
TRBV5-6	-	TRBD1	TRBJ1-1	TGTGCCAGCAGCTTGTGGGGACAGGGATGGAACACTGAAGCTTTCTTT	CASSLWGQGWNTEAFF
TRBV7-9	-	-	TRBJ1-6	TGTGCCAGCAGCTTACCCTACAGGGATTCACCCCTCCACTTT	CASSLPYRDSPLHF
TRBV21-1	-	-	TRBJ2-3	TGTGCCAGCAGCAAAGTGGAGAGTGGAGGGGGCACAGATACGCAGTATTTT	CASSKVESGGGTDTQYF
TRBV5-4	-	-	TRBJ2-1	TGTGCCAGCAGACAGACCTACAATGAGCAGTTCTTC	CASRQTYNEQFF
TRBV6-2/TRBV6-3	-	TRBD2	TRBJ2-2	TGTGCCAGCAGTTCCGGACTAGCCGGGGAGCTGTTTTTT	CASSSGLAGELFF
TRBV5-1	-	-	TRBJ2-3	TGCGCCAGCAGCCGGGAAGGAGCGGACACAGATACGCAGTATTTT	CASSREGADTDTQYF
TRBV7-9	-	TRBD1	TRBJ2-7	TGTGCCAGCGTCGCCGCCGGGACAGCCACCTACGAGCAGTACTTC	CASVAAGTATYEQYF
TRBV3-1/TRBV3-2	-	TRBD2	TRBJ2-3	TGTGCCAGCAGCCAAGTGTGGACTAGTGTGGATACGCAGTATTTT	CASSQVWTSVDTQYF
TRBV4-1	-	-	TRBJ2-3	TGCGCCAGCAGCCATAAGAGGATAGGAGGAGGCGCAGATACGCAGTATTTT	CASSHKRIGGGADTQYF
TRBV27	-	-	TRBJ1-5	TGTGCCAGCAGTTGGACAGTCTCTCAGCCCCAGCATTTT	CASSWTVSQPQHF
TRBV24-1	-	-	TRBJ1-4	TGTGCCACCCAGGGCAATAATGAAAAACTGTTTTTT	CATQGNNEKLFF
TRBV3-1/TRBV3-2	few	TRBD1	TRBJ1-2	TGTGCCAGCAGCCCCATTAGCGACTCGACAGGGAAACTCCGTTATGGCTACACCTTC	CASSPISDSTGKLRYGYTF
TRBV5-1	-	TRBD2	TRBJ2-5	TGCGCCAGCAGCTTGTCCGGGACTAGCGGGCCTAAAGAGACCCAGTACTTC	CASSLSGTSGPKETQYF
TRBV10-1	-	-	TRBJ2-1	TGCGCCAGCAGTCAAAGGGGGAAAAGCGCCTACAATGAGCAGTTCTTC	CASSQRGKSAYNEQFF
TRBV3-1/TRBV3-2	-	TRBD1	TRBJ2-7	TGTGCCAGCAGCCAAGGGCGGGGACAGGGGGTCTCCCCGCATTTC	CASSQGRGQGVSPHF
TRBV21-1	once	-	TRBJ1-5	TGTGCCAGCAGCAAAGCTTGGCAGGGCAAGGGCAATCAGCCCCAGCATTTT	CASSKAWQGKGNQPQHF
TRBV2	-	-	TRBJ1-6	TGTGCCAGCAGTGAACAGACAGCTTATAATTCACCCCTCCACTTT	CASSEQTAYNSPLHF
TRBV6-6	few	TRBD2	TRBJ2-1	TGTGCCAGCAGTCTCCTAGCGGGAGGCTTACTCTCCTACAATGAGCAGTTCTTC	CASSLLAGGLLSYNEQFF
TRBV28	-	TRBD1	TRBJ1-3	TGTGCCAGCAGTCTTAATCTAGACAGGGGGCCTGGAAACACCATATATTTT	CASSLNLDRGPGNTIYF
TRBV5-1	-	-	TRBJ1-1	TGCGCCAGCAGCGTATTATCGGACACTGAAGCTTTCTTT	CASSVLSDTEAFF
TRBV12-3/TRBV12-4	-	-	TRBJ2-5	TGTGCCAGCACTCACGGGGTCTGGGAGACCCAGTACTTC	CASTHGVWETQYF
TRBV10-2	-	-	TRBJ1-2	TGCGCCAGCAGTGAGGACAGGCCCTATGGCTACACCTTC	CASSEDRPYGYTF
TRBV18	-	TRBD1	TRBJ2-3	TGTGCCAGCTCACCATTCCCCGGGACAGCCACAGATACGCAGTATTTT	CASSPFPGTATDTQYF
TRBV7-5	-	-	TRBJ2-1	TGTGCCAGAAGCTGGGGACTAGCGGGATCCTACAATGAGCAGTTCTTC	CARSWGLAGSYNEQFF
TRBV5-4	-	TRBD1	TRBJ2-4	TGTGCCAGCAGCTTGCGACAGGGGGCTTGGGCCAAAAACATTCAGTACTTC	CASSLRQGAWAKNIQYF
TRBV11-2	-	TRBD2	TRBJ2-7	TGTGCCAGCAGCTCACCGACGACTAGCGGGTACGAGCAGTACTTC	CASSSPTTSGYEQYF
TRBV7-8	-	-	TRBJ1-5	TGTGCCAGCAGCTTAGCTATGGTAGATCAGCCCCAGCATTTT	CASSLAMVDQPQHF
TRBV28	-	-	TRBJ1-1	TGTGCCAGCAGTTATCAGGGATTCGGGAACACTGAAGCTTTCTTT	CASSYQGFGNTEAFF
TRBV30	-	-	TRBJ1-1	TGTGCCTGTCTTTTCGGCAAAGCGGGCACTGAAGCTTTCTTT	CACLFGKAGTEAFF
TRBV5-1	-	-	TRBJ1-2	TGCGCCAGCAGCTCATCAGGGGTTAACTATGGCTACACCTTC	CASSSSGVNYGYTF
TRBV5-1	-	TRBD2	TRBJ2-5	TGCGCCAGCAGCTTGGTCCCCGGACTAGCGGGGAAGACCCAGTACTTC	CASSLVPGLAGKTQYF
TRBV9	-	TRBD1	TRBJ1-2	TGTGCCAGCAGCCCCGCGGGACAGGGTATTGGCGGCTACACCTTC	CASSPAGQGIGGYTF
TRBV5-6	few	-	TRBJ2-7	TGTGCCAGCAGCCGCAGGGATATTTACTACGAGCAGTACTTC	CASSRRDIYYEQYF
TRBV11-2	-	TRBD2	TRBJ2-5	TGTGCCAGCAGCTCCCGGGGACTAGCGGGATTCGAGACCCAGTACTTC	CASSSRGLAGFETQYF
TRBV27	-	TRBD1	TRBJ1-2	TGTGCCAGCAGTTTCGGACAGGGGCTTGGAAACTATGGCTACACCTTC	CASSFGQGLGNYGYTF
TRBV7-9	-	-	TRBJ1-6	TGTGCCAGCAGCTTAGTTCGAGGATCACCCCTCCACTTT	CASSLVRGSPLHF
TRBV3-1/TRBV3-2	-	TRBD1	TRBJ1-2	TGTGCCAGCAGCCGGTACAGGGGGGATTATGGCTACACCTTC	CASSRYRGDYGYTF